The 13 T cell receptor beta chains below all came from one sample that was sequenced in a study of shared clonotypes between healthy human individuals. Sequenced by immunoSEQ multiplex PCR; TCRdb stores in-frame clones only, minus some. The top ten clones hold 0.06% of a sample with some 500,000 clones, about 95% of them seen once. The sample consisted of naive CD4+ T cells sorted from blood. Documented subset: CD45RA+ positively selected. These receptors were taken from a woman between 25 and 40 years old in good health.

This chain uses TRBV28 with TRBJ2-7; TRBD2 is a possible D gene (7 bases). The CDR3 totals 15 residues. Germline CDR1 reads MDHEN; CDR2 reads SYDVKM. Trimming took 7 bases from V and 6 from J, leaving 22 bases between them. CDR3 amino acids: CASKGGVGSLAEQYF. In DNA form, the CDR3 reads TGTGCCAGCAAGGGGGGGGTCGGGAGTTTAGCCGAGCAGTACTTC.

A single count supports this clone. V is TRBV11-3 and J is TRBJ1-4, with D perhaps TRBD1 (6 bases). Between the trimmed V and J ends, which lost 5 bases and 3 bases, there was a span of 13 bases. CDR3 length equals 15 residues. Germline assignment: CDR1 SGHNT and CDR2 YENEEA. CDR3 residues: CASSLRQASNEKLFF. Written as DNA, the CDR3 is TGTGCCAGCAGCCTCAGACAGGCGTCTAATGAAAAACTGTTTTTT.

The chain joins TRBV6-6 to TRBJ2-7, with 8 bases that match TRBD1. The CDR3 runs 13 residues. Trimming at V came to 7 bases and at J to 4 bases, leaving 6 bases not matched to a gene. Germline lookup yields CDR1 MNHNY and CDR2 SVGAGI (reference sequence). The CDR3: CASKPGQEYEQYF. For the CDR3, the DNA is TGTGCCAGCAAGCCGGGACAGGAATACGAGCAGTACTTC.

The chain carries TRBV6-5 and TRBJ2-7; possible D gene TRBD2, 6 bases. Germline V lookup: CDR1 MNHEY, CDR2 SVGAGI. CDR3 length equals 15 residues. V lost 5 bases to trimming and J lost 0 bases, with 14 bases between them. CDR3 bases: TGTGCCAGCAGTACGATGGGAGGCTACTCCTACGAGCAGTACTTC. This encodes CASSTMGGYSYEQYF.

The chain combines TRBV28 with TRBJ2-5, with 14 bases aligning to TRBD2. After removal of 5 bases from V and 10 bases from J, the junction contained 12 bases not matched to a gene. The CDR3 totals 16 residues. The germline V gene encodes CDR1 MDHEN and CDR2 SYDVKM. CDR3 sequence reads: CASSEPGLAGVRIQYF. As DNA, the CDR3 is TGTGCCAGCAGTGAACCGGGACTAGCGGGAGTTCGTATCCAGTACTTC.

CDR3 DNA: TGTGCCAGTAGTATAGCCGGGTGGCTAGCGGGTGACTACAATGAGCAGTTCTTC. The encoded protein is CASSIAGWLAGDYNEQFF. The rearrangement joins TRBV19 to TRBJ2-1; 8 nucleotides match TRBD2. The CDR3 is 18 residues long. After removal of 1 base from V and 3 bases from J, the junction contained 11 bases not matched to a gene. Germline V gene data show CDR1 as LNHDA and CDR2 as SQIVND (reference sequence).

The rearrangement uses TRBV29-1 and TRBJ2-3; D unclear. V lost 4 bases, J lost 13 bases, and 21 bases lay in between. The germline CDR1 and CDR2 sequences are SQVTM and ANQGSEA. CDR3 length: 13 amino acids. CDR3 loop: CSVVGRLSKREYF. CDR3 sequence (DNA): TGCAGCGTTGTAGGTCGTCTATCCAAAAGGGAGTATTTT.

The V and J genes are TRBV2 and TRBJ1-1, with 11 bases that match TRBD1. Germline V gene lookup returns CDR1 SNHLY and CDR2 FYNNEI. J lost 8 bases, V lost 8 bases, and 10 bases had no gene match. The CDR3 sequence is 14 residues long. CDR3 coding DNA: TGTGCCAGCGGACCGGGACAGGGGGTGGTGGAAGCTTTCTTT. Its translation: CASGPGQGVVEAFF.

As regards this clone: The sample carries other DNA sequences with the same CDR3. The CDR3 reads CASSYLETQYF. The CDR3 DNA follows: TGTGCCAGCAGTTACCTCGAGACCCAGTACTTC. The rearrangement links TRBV6-5 to TRBJ2-5; D call uncertain. The CDR3 loop spans 11 amino acids. V was cut by 2 bases and J by 5 bases, with 3 bases left in between. CDR1 is MNHEY and CDR2 is SVGAGI in the germline V gene.

This clone was observed a single time. The V call is TRBV11-3, the J call TRBJ2-5; unclear D gene. TRBJ2-7 matches the DNA end more closely, so the J call is doubtful. The CDR3 has 17 residues. CDR1 is SGHNT, CDR2 YENEEA, per germline. CDR3 residues: CASSPKLQGRSSYEQYF. The CDR3 DNA reads TGTGCCAGCAGCCCGAAACTACAAGGCCGAAGCTCCTACGAGCAGTACTTC.

The chain employs TRBV7-3 and TRBJ2-1, with 11 bases aligning to TRBD1. This CDR3 contains 17 residues. Germline V lookup: CDR1 SGHTA, CDR2 FQGTGA. J was trimmed by 6 bases and V by 5 bases; bases with no gene match: 12. The CDR3 here is CASSQQVGTGGFNEQFF. The CDR3 region has the DNA TGTGCCAGCAGCCAACAAGTAGGGACAGGGGGATTCAATGAGCAGTTCTTC. Using reference TRBV7-3 and TRBJ2-1 for the parts outside the CDR3, the full variable domain is GAGVSQTPSNKVTEKGKYVELRCDPISGHTALYWYRQSLGQGPEFLIYFQGTGAADDSGLPNDRFFAVRPEGSVSTLKIQRTERGDSAVYLCASSQQVGTGGFNEQFFGPGTRLTVL.

The chain carries TRBV6-1 and TRBJ2-2; 7 bases are shared with TRBD2. With V trimmed by 6 bases and J by 7 bases, 11 bases remained unmatched. Germline V lookup: CDR1 MNHNS, CDR2 SASEGT. This CDR3 comprises 15 residues. CDR3 DNA: TGTGCCAGCAGGGTCGGACTAGTGGTGAACGGGGAGCTGTTTTTT. It codes for CASRVGLVVNGELFF.

The chain has TRBV10-3 and TRBJ2-3; 7 bases line up with TRBD1. From germline, CDR1 is ENHRY and CDR2 SYGVKD. Unmatched junction bases numbered 7, after V lost 7 bases and J lost 6 bases. This CDR3 region has 13 residues. DNA of the CDR3: TGTGCCATCAAGGGACAGTCAAACGATACGCAGTATTTT. Its protein is CAIKGQSNDTQYF.